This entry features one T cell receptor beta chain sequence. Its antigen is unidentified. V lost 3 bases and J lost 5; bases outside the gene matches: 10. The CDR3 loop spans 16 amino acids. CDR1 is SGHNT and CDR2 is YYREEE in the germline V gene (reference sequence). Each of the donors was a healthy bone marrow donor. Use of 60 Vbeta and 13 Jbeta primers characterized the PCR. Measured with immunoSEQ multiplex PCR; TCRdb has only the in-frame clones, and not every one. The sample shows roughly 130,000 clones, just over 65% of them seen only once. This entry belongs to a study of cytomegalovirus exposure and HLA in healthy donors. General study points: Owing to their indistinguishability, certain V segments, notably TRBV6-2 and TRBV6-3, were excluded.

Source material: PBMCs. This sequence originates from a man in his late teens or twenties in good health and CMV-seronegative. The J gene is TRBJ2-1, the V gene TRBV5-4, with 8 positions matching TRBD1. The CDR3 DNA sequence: TGTGCCAGCAGCTGGAGTCGACAGGGGTTGGACAATGAGCAGTTCTTC. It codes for CASSWSRQGLDNEQFF.